This T cell receptor beta chain stems from a study of cytomegalovirus exposure and HLA in healthy donors. The PCR made use of 60 Vbeta and 13 Jbeta primers. The assay was immunoSEQ multiplex PCR, and TCRdb's table has in-frame clones only and misses some. Of about 140,000 clones listed, roughly 75% are singletons. In regard to this clone: Its antigen is currently unknown.

V lost 2 bases, J lost 0 bases, and 0 bases stayed unmatched. Germline-derived CDR1 and CDR2 are SGHRS and YFSETQ. The CDR3 length is 15 residues. Findings and limits, study-wide: In vitro checks showed that a few CMV-associated chains really do target CMV antigens.

The chain is built from TRBV5-1 and TRBJ2-1, with 9 bases identical to TRBD2. This TCR was recovered from a female donor in good health and CMV-seronegative. The sequenced sample was PBMCs. The DNA of the CDR3 is TGCGCCAGCAGCTTTAGCGGGAGCTCCTACAATGAGCAGTTCTTC. It codes for CASSFSGSSYNEQFF.